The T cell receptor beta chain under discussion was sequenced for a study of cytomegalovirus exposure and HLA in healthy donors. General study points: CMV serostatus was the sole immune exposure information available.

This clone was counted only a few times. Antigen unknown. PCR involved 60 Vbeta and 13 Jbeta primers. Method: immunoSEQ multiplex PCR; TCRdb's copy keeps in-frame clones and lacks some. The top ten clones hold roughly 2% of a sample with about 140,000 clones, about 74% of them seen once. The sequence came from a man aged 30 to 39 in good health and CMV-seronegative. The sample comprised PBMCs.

CDR3 nucleotides: TGTGCCAGCAGCTTTCAGGGCCTCGAAGAGACCCAGTACTTC. Protein: CASSFQGLEETQYF. The chain combines TRBV7-2 with TRBJ2-5, with D possibly matching TRBD1 (5 bases). Germline lookup yields CDR1 SGHTA and CDR2 FQGNSA. The CDR3 spans 14 residues. V dropped 3 bases and J dropped 3 bases, with 11 bases sitting between them.